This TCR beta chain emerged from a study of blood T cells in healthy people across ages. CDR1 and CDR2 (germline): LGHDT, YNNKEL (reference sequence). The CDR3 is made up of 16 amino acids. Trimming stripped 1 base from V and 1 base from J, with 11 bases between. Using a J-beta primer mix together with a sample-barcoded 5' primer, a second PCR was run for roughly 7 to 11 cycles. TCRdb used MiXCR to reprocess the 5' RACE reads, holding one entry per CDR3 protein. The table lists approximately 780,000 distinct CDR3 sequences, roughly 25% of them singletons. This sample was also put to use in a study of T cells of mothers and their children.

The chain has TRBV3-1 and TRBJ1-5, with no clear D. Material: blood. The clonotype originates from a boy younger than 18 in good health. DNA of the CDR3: TGTGCCAGCAGCCAAGGGGAAGGAGGGAGCAATCAGCCCCAGCATTTT. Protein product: CASSQGEGGSNQPQHF.